Listed below are T cell receptor beta chains from one sample, sequenced in a study of CD8 T cells in ankylosing spondylitis. Each CDR3 protein gets one entry after TCRdb re-called the 5' RACE reads with MiXCR. The sample has 150,000 to 200,000 distinct CDR3 sequences; about 16% are singletons. Sequenced input: blood, either unsorted or a sorted T cell fraction (not recorded which). The origin of the receptors is a male donor with ankylosing spondylitis or in good health (not recorded which). CDR3s include the opening cysteine and the closing phenylalanine or tryptophan. D genes are given only for firm matches. The size field is filled for only some rows; it gives once, few, many or a size class.

J	V	size	D	DNA	CDR3
TRBJ2-1	TRBV3-1	NA	NA	TGTGCCAGCAGCCAAGGTTACAATGAGCAGTTCTTC	CASSQGYNEQFF
TRBJ2-1	TRBV12-3/TRBV12-4	NA	NA	TGTGCCAGCAGTTTTGGGGCCCGGTACAATGAGCAGTTCTTC	CASSFGARYNEQFF
TRBJ1-4	TRBV29-1	NA	NA	TGCAGCGCCGGAGGGGCAACTAATGAAAAACTGTTTTTT	CSAGGATNEKLFF
TRBJ1-4	TRBV6-1	NA	TRBD1	TGTGCCAGCAGTATGGACAGGGCTGATGAAAAACTGTTTTTT	CASSMDRADEKLFF
TRBJ2-3	TRBV10-1	NA	TRBD1	TGCGCCAGCAGTGAGGGACAGGGGATTGGGGAAGATACGCAGTATTTT	CASSEGQGIGEDTQYF
TRBJ2-2	TRBV20-1	NA	NA	TGCAGTGCTAGAGTGGACGTGTCCTATACAACAAGACCCGGGGAGCTGTTTTTT	CSARVDVSYTTRPGELFF
TRBJ2-7	TRBV20-1	NA	TRBD1	TGCAGTGCTAGCAAGACAGGGCCCTACGAGCAGTACTTC	CSASKTGPYEQYF
TRBJ2-3	TRBV6-1	many	TRBD2	TGTGCCAGCAGTGAACTAGCGGTACCGGGCACAGATACGCAGTATTTT	CASSELAVPGTDTQYF
TRBJ1-1	TRBV15	many	NA	TGTGCCACCAGCAGAGAGAGCTTCCAGGGTTTGCCTGAAGCTTTCTTT	CATSRESFQGLPEAFF
TRBJ2-3	TRBV2	NA	NA	TGTGCCAGCAGTGTTTCACAGGCAGGAACAGATACGCAGTATTTT	CASSVSQAGTDTQYF
TRBJ2-5	TRBV12-3/TRBV12-4	NA	TRBD2	TGTGCCAGCAGTTTCGGGGGGGAGAAGGAGACCCAGTACTTC	CASSFGGEKETQYF
TRBJ1-5	TRBV12-3/TRBV12-4	few	NA	TGTGCCAGCAGTCCACAGGGTGATGGCAATCAGCCCCAGCATTTT	CASSPQGDGNQPQHF
TRBJ2-1	TRBV7-2	NA	NA	TGTGCCAGCAGCCGGACACCCAACTCCTACAATGAGCAGTTCTTC	CASSRTPNSYNEQFF
TRBJ2-2	TRBV23-1	NA	TRBD1	TGCGCCAGCTCGGACAGGGTGATAAACACCGGGGAGCTGTTTTTT	CASSDRVINTGELFF
TRBJ2-3	TRBV5-6	NA	TRBD2	TGTGCCAGCAGCTTGTCTGCGGGAGAGTCAGATACGCAGTATTTT	CASSLSAGESDTQYF
TRBJ2-7	TRBV20-1	many	NA	TGCAGTGCTAGACGCCCAGGGCAAAGCTCCTACGAGCAGTACTTC	CSARRPGQSSYEQYF
TRBJ2-1	TRBV20-1	many	TRBD2	TGCAGTGCTACTAGCGGGAGGGCCAACAATGAGCAGTTCTTC	CSATSGRANNEQFF
TRBJ2-7	TRBV20-1	many	NA	TGCAGTGTCCGGCGTCCCAGCTCCTACGAGCAGTACTTC	CSVRRPSSYEQYF
TRBJ1-1	TRBV20-1	many	NA	TGCAGCGGGGGTGGGGCGCCCAACACTGAAGCTTTCTTT	CSGGGAPNTEAFF
TRBJ1-6	TRBV28	NA	NA	TGTGCCAGCAGTCCCCGCTCAGCGAGCTCCTATAATTCACCCCTCCACTTT	CASSPRSASSYNSPLHF
TRBJ1-1	TRBV5-1	many	TRBD1	TGCGCCAGCAGCATTTCCACAGGGGGTGGTGAAGCTTTCTTT	CASSISTGGGEAFF
TRBJ2-3	TRBV4-2	NA	TRBD2	TGTGCCAGCAGCCACCTACTAGCGGGAGGTAGCACAGATACGCAGTATTTT	CASSHLLAGGSTDTQYF
TRBJ2-1	TRBV9	many	NA	TGTGCCAGCAGCCAGGACAGCTTATCCAATGAGCAGTTCTTC	CASSQDSLSNEQFF
TRBJ1-1	TRBV20-1	few	NA	TGCAGTGCTTTACCACGAGGTACTGAAGCTTTCTTT	CSALPRGTEAFF
TRBJ2-5	TRBV7-9	NA	TRBD2	TGTGCCAGCAGCTCCCGGACTAGCGGCCAAGAGACCCAGTACTTC	CASSSRTSGQETQYF
TRBJ2-3	TRBV11-1	NA	TRBD1	TGTGCCAGCAGCTTAGGCCTACACAGGGGGCGAGGGGCCACAGATACGCAGTATTTT	CASSLGLHRGRGATDTQYF
TRBJ1-1	TRBV20-1	many	NA	TGCCGCACCCTGAGGCCTGAAGCTTTCTTT	CRTLRPEAFF
TRBJ1-2	TRBV6-5	few	NA	TGTGCCAGCAGTTACTCGCGGGGAAGGGGCGGCTACACCTTC	CASSYSRGRGGYTF
TRBJ1-1	TRBV30	many	NA	TGTGCCTGGACCCGGGCAGCTGAAGCTTTCTTT	CAWTRAAEAFF
TRBJ2-2	TRBV6-1	few	NA	TGTGCCAGCAGTGATGCGGCAGGCGCTAACACCGGGGAGCTGTTTTTT	CASSDAAGANTGELFF
TRBJ2-7	TRBV11-3	few	TRBD1	TGTGCCAGCAGTACCGGACAGGGTGGCGAGCAGTACTTC	CASSTGQGGEQYF
TRBJ2-7	TRBV5-1	few	TRBD1	TGCGCCAGCAGCCAGACAGGGGCCTACGAGCAGTACTTC	CASSQTGAYEQYF
TRBJ1-1	TRBV10-1	many	NA	TGCGCCAGCAGTTCAGTCCGGACGACTTGGGGCACTGAAGCTTTCTTT	CASSSVRTTWGTEAFF